This TCR beta chain appears in the sequencing data of a study of blood T cells in healthy people across ages (dated by TCRdb to about 2015). Context from the whole study: In model experiments, roughly one uniquely barcoded TCR beta cDNA molecule per two T cells was captured by template switching. Age-related changes in TCR beta repertoire diversity were measured in the study by deep sequencing normalized with unique cDNA molecular identifiers. Donors were grouped into four age groups: young (average about 15 years), middle-aged (39), aged (roughly 67) and long-lived (approximately 75). To avoid experimental bias, donors of different ages were distributed randomly across sequencing lanes. For two donors (one aged 18 to 30 and one aged 80 or older), the study analyzed two additional independent replicas of 1 million unique cDNA reads from the same blood draw.

The library relied on 5' RACE. The sequencing machine was an Illumina HiSeq 2500. A second about 7 to 11 cycle PCR used a sample-barcoded 5' primer and a J-beta primer mix. A template-switch 5' adaptor carrying 12 random nucleotides introduced a unique molecular identifier onto each TCR beta cDNA molecule. At least 2.5 million CDR3-containing paired-end reads were obtained from each sample. The Mint cDNA synthesis kit, primed by a TRBC-specific oligonucleotide, was used to synthesize first-strand cDNA from all RNA. Following uracil-DNA glycosylase treatment, all cDNA underwent a first 18-cycle PCR with the universal primers M1SS and BC2_uni_R. As for how the authors treated the data: For normalization, 1 million high-quality reads were randomly selected from each sample, with every read carrying a distinct molecular identifier. Instead of being binned into consensus sequences, reads with shared molecular identifiers were discarded. MiTCR, run with a Q25 quality threshold and the strictest error-elimination algorithm, handled CDR3 identification, clonotype clustering and error correction. Lower-bound total TCR beta diversity was estimated with a nonparametric unseen species model using Euler transformation. TCRdb reprocessed the public reads (quality trimming at Q25 with fastp, clone calling with MiXCR) and kept in-frame beta chains. Identical CDR3 proteins give one entry, which carries the most common genes and DNA. The V and J calls and clone size are TCRdb's, not the authors'. This sample holds more than 800,000 distinct CDR3 sequences; under 55% were observed only once. The ten largest make up under 20% of the sample.

The research as a whole found: Estimates of total diversity based on one million sequenced T cells were regarded as lower bounds and as underestimates. A strong correlation was found between observed TCR beta diversity and the percentage of naive T cells measured by flow cytometry. Observed TCR beta diversity per million T cells fell roughly linearly with age, and a significant reduction was already apparent by age roughly 40. Bulk unsorted PBMC profiling prevented conclusive comparison of naive and antigen-experienced compartments. Compared with the aged group, the long-lived group had more naive CD4+ T cells, fewer expanded clones and increased TCR diversity, a pattern suggesting age selection. Because the CMV infection status of the donors was unknown, age-related changes in expanded clonotypes may potentially have been confounded.

The approximately 39 donors, aged roughly 6 to 100 years, were systemically healthy Caucasian individuals from Russia. Ten milliliters of peripheral blood were drawn from each donor into EDTA-treated Vacutainer tubes. PBMCs were isolated by Ficoll-Paque density-gradient centrifugation, with at least 6 million obtained per sample. Trizol reagent was used to extract total RNA from the PBMCs, yielding at least 5 micrograms per sample. For every donor, an aliquot of PBMCs went through flow cytometry to measure the percentages of naive CD45RAhigh/CD27high T cells. With respect to this clonotype: Its binding antigen is unknown. No per-base quality is available; no much larger clone lies one base away.

The CDR3 runs 18 amino acids, cysteine and phenylalanine included. Of the read, only the CDR3 DNA is kept; its 54 bases are in frame from base 1. The germline V gene supplies CDR1 ENHRY and CDR2 SYGVKD. The junction shows trimming of 6 bases on V and 0 bases on J, and the gene matches do not reach 11 bases of it. The chain links TRBV10-3 with TRBJ1-6; TRBD1 fits 7 bases in the junction. The sequence was collected from a woman in her fifties or sixties in good health. The sample comprised blood. The bases read TGTGCCATCAGCCTAGGACAGGAATCCAGCTCCTATAATTCACCCCTCCACTTT. Its translation reads: CAISLGQESSSYNSPLHF.